The clone carrying this TCR beta chain has more than one count but fewer than ten. Its antigen remains unknown. There are 16 residues in the CDR3. Germline lookup yields CDR1 SGHTA and CDR2 FQGNSA. The V end was cut by 5 bases, the J end by 4 bases, with 15 bases between. MiXCR, run by TCRdb on the reads, gives a single entry per CDR3 protein. The sample consists of approximately 350,000 distinct CDR3 sequences, nearly 35% of them appearing once. The data belong to a study of T cell repertoires in cytomegalovirus infection. Study-wide context: The public TCR beta signatures pointed to both CMV infection and matching HLA type.

Study conclusions and caveats: Pooled public TCR beta family frequency picked out CMV carriers with the relevant HLA.

The chain combines TRBV7-2 with TRBJ1-6; TRBD1 might be the D (5 bases). The sample in question was cultured PBMCs, obtained from culture after CMV antigen stimulation. The sequence came from a human donor in good health (CMV status not recorded). Some clones in this sample may be carry-over from other donors' samples. The CDR3 is CASSARSGTYNSPLHF. CDR3 nucleotide sequence: TGTGCCAGCAGCGCCAGATCCGGGACTTATAATTCACCCCTCCACTTT.